This is a list of T cell receptor beta chains from one sample in a study of cytomegalovirus exposure and HLA in healthy donors. Some clones are missing from TCRdb's copy, which holds only in-frame ones; the method was immunoSEQ multiplex PCR. In the table there are about 150,000 clones, approximately 86% of which are singletons. Sequencing input: PBMCs. Every receptor here comes from a woman aged 40 to 55 in good health and CMV-seronegative. CDR3s include the opening cysteine and the closing phenylalanine or tryptophan. Each record gives: clone size, V gene, D gene, CDR3 protein. The D gene is left open where the match is weak. Clone sizes are given selectively: once, few, many, or a class where the clone is expanded.

clone_size: .; v_call: TRBV5-4; d_call: .; cdr3_aa: CASSEGPSSYNEQFF
clone_size: .; v_call: TRBV2; d_call: .; cdr3_aa: CASSDPRGDYEQYF
clone_size: .; v_call: TRBV19; d_call: TRBD2; cdr3_aa: CASSMAGGLGMEQFF
clone_size: .; v_call: TRBV11-3; d_call: TRBD2; cdr3_aa: CASSQGPTSGRAGDKNIQYF
clone_size: .; v_call: TRBV7-9; d_call: .; cdr3_aa: CASSLGRGISYEQYF
clone_size: once; v_call: TRBV5-6; d_call: .; cdr3_aa: CASSGPVLYGYTF
clone_size: .; v_call: TRBV2; d_call: TRBD1; cdr3_aa: CASSHPGTGTYEQYF
clone_size: .; v_call: TRBV11-2; d_call: .; cdr3_aa: CASSLHSRNTEAFF
clone_size: .; v_call: TRBV6-6; d_call: TRBD1; cdr3_aa: CASRGDRGPFGQYF
clone_size: .; v_call: TRBV11-3; d_call: .; cdr3_aa: CASSLDQTSKLFF
clone_size: .; v_call: TRBV11-3; d_call: TRBD2; cdr3_aa: CASSLVATSGTLQYF
clone_size: .; v_call: TRBV19; d_call: TRBD2; cdr3_aa: CASKRLAGGIDEQFF
clone_size: .; v_call: TRBV10-3; d_call: .; cdr3_aa: CAISESVLRTLGLKETQYF
clone_size: few; v_call: TRBV5-6; d_call: .; cdr3_aa: CATLSAGNTGELFF
clone_size: .; v_call: TRBV5-4; d_call: TRBD2; cdr3_aa: CASSLAGGVADTQYF
clone_size: .; v_call: TRBV5-1; d_call: .; cdr3_aa: CASSFASPYEQYF
clone_size: .; v_call: TRBV10-3; d_call: .; cdr3_aa: CAISERRYNEQFF
clone_size: once; v_call: TRBV6-6; d_call: TRBD1; cdr3_aa: CASSYGGQGRGYEQYF
clone_size: .; v_call: TRBV28; d_call: .; cdr3_aa: CASSFRGGAGQFF
clone_size: .; v_call: TRBV19; d_call: TRBD2; cdr3_aa: CASSTRLAGVGETQYF
clone_size: once; v_call: TRBV28; d_call: .; cdr3_aa: CASLNTDGSYGYTF
clone_size: once; v_call: TRBV5-1; d_call: .; cdr3_aa: CASSLLGVGTGELFF
clone_size: .; v_call: TRBV7-8; d_call: TRBD2; cdr3_aa: CASSLAPGLAEYNEQFF
clone_size: .; v_call: TRBV5-1; d_call: .; cdr3_aa: CASSLAPGGAETQYF
clone_size: .; v_call: TRBV18; d_call: TRBD1; cdr3_aa: CASSPRQGQAGELFF
clone_size: .; v_call: TRBV27; d_call: TRBD2; cdr3_aa: CASSRRLAGGPDTQYF
clone_size: .; v_call: TRBV7-8; d_call: .; cdr3_aa: CASSYSGWRQPQHF
clone_size: .; v_call: TRBV6-8; d_call: .; cdr3_aa: CASSAFRETQYF
clone_size: once; v_call: TRBV7-6; d_call: TRBD1; cdr3_aa: CASSLVRWQGDTEAFF
clone_size: .; v_call: TRBV5-1; d_call: TRBD1; cdr3_aa: CASSLIGTGETEAFF
clone_size: .; v_call: TRBV6-6; d_call: .; cdr3_aa: CASSPGLAKNIQYF
clone_size: .; v_call: TRBV7-8; d_call: .; cdr3_aa: CASSLDSNYGYTF
clone_size: few; v_call: TRBV4-1; d_call: .; cdr3_aa: CASSPLLEGNTEAFF
clone_size: .; v_call: TRBV2; d_call: .; cdr3_aa: CASSESGLSGNTIYF
clone_size: .; v_call: TRBV9; d_call: .; cdr3_aa: CASSPFGVRGEKLFF
clone_size: .; v_call: TRBV5-4; d_call: .; cdr3_aa: CASSLLAGYRTDTQYF
clone_size: once; v_call: TRBV10-3; d_call: .; cdr3_aa: CASGSDRNQPQHF
clone_size: .; v_call: TRBV30; d_call: .; cdr3_aa: CAWSVDILTEAFF
clone_size: .; v_call: TRBV4-2; d_call: .; cdr3_aa: CASSQSTGTSSYEQYF
clone_size: .; v_call: TRBV11-2; d_call: .; cdr3_aa: CASSLTYEQYF
clone_size: .; v_call: TRBV5-1; d_call: TRBD1; cdr3_aa: CASSLPWDRAYEETQYF
clone_size: .; v_call: TRBV5-1; d_call: .; cdr3_aa: CASSLDLVQETQYF
clone_size: .; v_call: TRBV29-1; d_call: TRBD1; cdr3_aa: CSVRQGADYEQYF
clone_size: .; v_call: TRBV9; d_call: .; cdr3_aa: CASSRGGDLAYEQYF
clone_size: .; v_call: TRBV28; d_call: .; cdr3_aa: CASNLGGYEQFF
clone_size: .; v_call: TRBV5-6; d_call: .; cdr3_aa: CASSLGGDEQYF
clone_size: .; v_call: TRBV29-1; d_call: .; cdr3_aa: CSVDSSYNEQFF
clone_size: .; v_call: TRBV15; d_call: .; cdr3_aa: CATSRAGPTMGYTF
clone_size: .; v_call: TRBV27; d_call: .; cdr3_aa: CASSSPIVGTDTQYF
clone_size: .; v_call: TRBV28; d_call: TRBD1; cdr3_aa: CASSLIYGGRTGGKTEAFF
clone_size: .; v_call: TRBV5-4; d_call: .; cdr3_aa: CASSLALPDTEAFF
clone_size: .; v_call: TRBV11-2; d_call: .; cdr3_aa: CASSSLTGSETQYF